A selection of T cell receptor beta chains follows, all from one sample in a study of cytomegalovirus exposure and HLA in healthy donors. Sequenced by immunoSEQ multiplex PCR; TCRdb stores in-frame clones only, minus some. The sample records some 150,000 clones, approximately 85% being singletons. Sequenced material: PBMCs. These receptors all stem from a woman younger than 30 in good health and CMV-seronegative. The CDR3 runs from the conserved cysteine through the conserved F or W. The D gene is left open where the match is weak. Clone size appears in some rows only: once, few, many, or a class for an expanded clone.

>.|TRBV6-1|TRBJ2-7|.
CASSGVDKQYF
TGTGCCAGCAGTGGGGTGGACAAGCAGTACTTC
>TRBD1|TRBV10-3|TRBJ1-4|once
CAISGDSREGANEKLFF
TGTGCCATCAGTGGGGACAGCCGCGAAGGGGCCAACGAAAAACTGTTTTTT
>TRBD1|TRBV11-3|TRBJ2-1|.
CASSLEATGVYNEQFF
TGTGCCAGCAGCTTAGAAGCGACAGGGGTTTACAATGAGCAGTTCTTC
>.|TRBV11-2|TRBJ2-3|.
CASSLDPADTQYF
TGTGCCAGCAGCTTAGATCCAGCAGATACGCAGTATTTT
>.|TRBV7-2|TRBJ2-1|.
CASSLARATEQFF
TGTGCCAGCAGCTTAGCGCGGGCTACCGAGCAGTTCTTC
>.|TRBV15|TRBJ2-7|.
CATSNLLRDGIYEQYF
TGTGCCACCAGCAACCTCTTGCGGGACGGTATCTACGAGCAGTACTTC
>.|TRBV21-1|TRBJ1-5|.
CASTPLGANQPQHF
TGTGCCAGCACCCCCCTGGGGGCGAATCAGCCCCAGCATTTT
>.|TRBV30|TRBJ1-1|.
CAWSGAGAEAFF
TGTGCCTGGAGTGGGGCGGGGGCTGAAGCTTTCTTT
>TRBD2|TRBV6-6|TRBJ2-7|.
CASSYPPASGVYEQYF
TGTGCCAGCAGTTACCCCCCGGCTAGCGGGGTGTACGAGCAGTACTTC
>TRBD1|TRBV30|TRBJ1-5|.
CAWSAQGVRQPQHF
TGTGCCTGGAGTGCTCAGGGGGTGAGGCAGCCCCAGCATTTT
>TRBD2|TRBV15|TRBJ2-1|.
CATSRDPGRVAGGEQFF
TGTGCCACCAGCAGAGATCCAGGAAGGGTAGCGGGAGGCGAGCAGTTCTTC
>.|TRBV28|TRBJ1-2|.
CASSLGQDKGYTF
TGTGCCAGCAGTTTAGGGCAGGATAAAGGCTACACCTTC
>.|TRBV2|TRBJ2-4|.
CASAGGVNIQYF
TGTGCCAGCGCGGGTGGGGTGAACATTCAGTACTTC
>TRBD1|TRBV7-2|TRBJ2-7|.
CASSLRGLPSYEQYF
TGTGCCAGCAGCTTAAGGGGGCTCCCCTCCTACGAGCAGTACTTC
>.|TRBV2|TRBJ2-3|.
CASRRTSTDTQYF
TGTGCCAGCCGAAGGACTAGCACAGATACGCAGTATTTT
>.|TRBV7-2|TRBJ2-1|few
CASSFTRIDEQFF
TGTGCCAGCAGCTTTACTAGGATCGATGAGCAGTTCTTC
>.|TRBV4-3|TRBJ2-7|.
CASSQFMTGYEQYF
TGCGCCAGCAGCCAATTTATGACAGGTTACGAGCAGTACTTC